This T cell receptor (beta chain) was observed in a study of tumor-infiltrating lymphocytes in glioblastoma multiforme. Study-wide results and limits: Unequal TCR RNA per T cell might skew measured clone sizes. T cells were not sorted into functional subsets.

V was pared by 5 bases and J by 9 bases, with 15 bases between. The CDR3 is made up of 12 amino acids. Per germline, CDR1 SGHRS and CDR2 YFSETQ. This clonotype was detected ten times or more. Its specificity is unknown. TCRB libraries came from RNA via three nested multiplex PCR rounds. TCRB-specific cDNA synthesis used roughly 0.55 ug of total RNA. No unique molecular identifiers were described for these TCRB libraries. TCRdb passed the multiplex PCR reads through MiXCR, listing each CDR3 protein once. The sample lists 10,000 to 15,000 distinct CDR3 sequences, under 70% seen once, with approximately 33% in the top ten.

This receptor was obtained from a male donor with glioblastoma. Sequencing was performed on brain tumor tissue. The J gene is TRBJ2-7, the V gene TRBV5-1; D possibly corresponds to TRBD1 (7 bases). CDR3 sequence: CASRKEGASQYF. The CDR3 DNA reads as TGCGCCAGCAGGAAGGAGGGGGCTTCGCAGTACTTC.